These 23 T cell receptor beta chains came from one sample sequenced in a study of T cell responses to AZD1222 COVID-19 vaccine. The assay was immunoSEQ multiplex PCR, and TCRdb's table has in-frame clones only and misses some. Of 150,000 to 200,000 clones listed, 85% to 95% were seen once; the top ten hold roughly 5.5%. The sample was peripheral blood, taken 28 days after the second AZD1222 dose. These TCRs come from an adult who received the AZD1222 COVID-19 vaccine.

The chain links TRBV27 to TRBJ2-2; 10 bases are shared with TRBD1. The CDR3 is 14 amino acids. In germline, CDR1 is MNHEY, CDR2 SMNVEV (reference sequence). J lost 5 bases, V lost 5 bases, and 2 bases had no gene match. In nucleotides, the CDR3 is TGTGCCAGCAGTCGGGACAGGGGAACCGGGGAGCTGTTTTTT. Its protein is CASSRDRGTGELFF.

The gene calls are TRBV2 and TRBJ2-1; 7 bases map to TRBD2. CDR3 length: 12 residues. V dropped 4 bases and J dropped 10; count of bases not matched to a gene: 4. Germline-derived CDR1 and CDR2 are SNHLY and FYNNEI. In nucleotides, the CDR3 is TGTGCCAGCAGTGTTTTAGCGGGCGAGCAGTTCTTC. Amino acid sequence: CASSVLAGEQFF.

V gene TRBV5-1 combines with J gene TRBJ2-1; the match to TRBD2 covers 8 bases. Germline CDR1 and CDR2: SGHRS and YFSETQ. V gave up 0 bases and J gave up 5 bases; unmatched junction bases: 7. This CDR3 has 16 residues. Here the CDR3 reads CASSLANSGSNNEQFF. The CDR3 DNA reads TGCGCCAGCAGCTTGGCTAACAGCGGGAGTAACAATGAGCAGTTCTTC.

The rearrangement joins TRBV6-5 to TRBJ2-3; 8 positions agree with TRBD2. The V gene's germline CDR1 is MNHEY and CDR2 SVGAGI. Losses at the gene ends were 6 bases for V and 1 base for J; bases not matched to a gene: 6. This CDR3 is built from 15 residues. The CDR3 bases are TGTGCCAGCAGCTTGCTAGCGGGCCGCACAGATACGCAGTATTTT. Translating gives CASSLLAGRTDTQYF.

This clone was picked up one time. The CDR3 region is CASKTDPGGRRGNEQFF. In nucleotides, the CDR3 is TGTGCCAGCAAAACAGACCCAGGCGGGAGAAGGGGGAATGAGCAGTTCTTC. This sequence joins TRBV4-2 and TRBJ2-1; D perhaps matches TRBD2 (7 bases). V lost 7 bases and J 7 bases, leaving 26 bases between the germline ends. CDR1 is LGHNA, CDR2 YNFKEQ, per germline. The CDR3 runs 17 residues.

V and J are TRBV18 and TRBJ2-5, with a tentative D call TRBD1 (6 bases). V lost 4 bases and J 7 bases, leaving 7 bases between the germline ends. CDR1 KGHSH and CDR2 LQKENI come from the germline V gene. The CDR3 sequence is 11 residues long. Here the CDR3 reads CASSLQGTQYF. The DNA of the CDR3 is TGTGCCAGCTCACTACAGGGGACCCAGTACTTC.

The chain is built from TRBV10-3 and TRBJ2-2, with unresolved D. The germline V and J ends were trimmed by 2 bases and 1 base, with 8 bases remaining between them. Germline CDR1 reads ENHRY; CDR2 reads SYGVKD. This CDR3 spans 15 amino acids. CDR3 bases: TGTGCCATCAGTGAGAGTAGCCTGAACACCGGGGAGCTGTTTTTT. It translates to CAISESSLNTGELFF.

The chain couples TRBV7-8 to TRBJ1-6; the D is unclear. Germline assignment: CDR1 SGHVS and CDR2 FQNEAQ. Deletions cut 1 base from V and 0 bases from J, with 13 bases between. CDR3 length equals 18 residues. As DNA, the CDR3 is TGTGCCAGCAGCTTAGAGGGCAGTTTCCGCTCCTATAATTCACCCCTCCACTTT. It is translated as CASSLEGSFRSYNSPLHF.

V usage is TRBV30 and J usage is TRBJ1-5; 7 bases map to TRBD1. Losses at the gene ends were 1 base for V and 4 bases for J; bases not matched to a gene: 7. From germline, CDR1 is GTSNPN and CDR2 SVGIG (reference sequence). The CDR3 contains 15 residues. CDR3 protein: CAWSANYRGNQPQHF. The CDR3 DNA reads as TGTGCCTGGAGTGCGAATTACAGGGGAAATCAGCCCCAGCATTTT.

V usage is TRBV28 and J usage is TRBJ2-7; 7 nucleotides align to TRBD2. CDR1 MDHEN and CDR2 SYDVKM come from the germline V gene. The J segment lost 2 bases and the V segment lost 3 bases, leaving 4 bases of the junction unmatched. The CDR3 contains 14 residues. CDR3: CASSFGGITYEQYF. In DNA, the CDR3 is TGTGCCAGCAGTTTCGGGGGGATAACCTACGAGCAGTACTTC.

This chain connects TRBV5-1 to TRBJ2-7, with 8 bases matching TRBD1. The V gene's germline CDR1 is SGHRS and CDR2 YFSETQ. Trimming removed 2 bases from V and 7 bases from J; junction bases left unmatched: 14. CDR3 length: 16 amino acids. This CDR3 is CASSFRPQGALEEQYF. CDR3 bases: TGCGCCAGCAGCTTCCGCCCTCAGGGGGCGCTTGAGGAGCAGTACTTC.

The gene calls are TRBV7-9 and TRBJ2-7, with D perhaps matching TRBD1 (6 bases). Trimming left V 7 bases short and J 7 bases short, with 14 bases between. The CDR3 length is 12 residues. Per the germline V gene, CDR1 is SEHNR and CDR2 is FQNEAQ (reference sequence). The CDR3 nucleotides read TGTGCCAGCACACAGGGTGTCGGGGAGCAGTACTTC. This translates into CASTQGVGEQYF. The full variable domain, completed using reference TRBV7-9 and TRBJ2-7, is DTGVSQNPRHKITKRGQNVTFRCDPISEHNRLYWYRQTLGQGPEFLTYFQNEAQLEKSRLLSDRFSAERPKGSFSTLEIQRTEQGDSAMYLCASTQGVGEQYFGPGTRLTVT.

This clone was recorded only once. This chain uses TRBV2 with TRBJ2-1; TRBD2 aligns across 8 bases. Per germline, CDR1 SNHLY and CDR2 FYNNEI. This CDR3 has 14 amino acids. V shed 6 bases and J 3 bases; nucleotides not matched to a gene: 4. CDR3 nucleotides: TGTGCCAGCAGGGGTAGCGGGATCTACAATGAGCAGTTCTTC. It yields the protein CASRGSGIYNEQFF.

V and J are TRBV7-2 and TRBJ2-1, with 8 bases identical to TRBD2. The CDR3 sequence is 15 residues long. V was clipped by 1 base and J by 4 bases; unmatched bases: 3. Germline CDR1 SGHTA, CDR2 FQGNSA. CDR3 loop: CASSLVSGTYNEQFF. The CDR3 region has the DNA TGTGCCAGCAGCTTAGTTAGCGGGACTTACAATGAGCAGTTCTTC.

The count of this clone is one. The chain joins TRBV14 to TRBJ1-6; TRBD1 is a possible D gene (5 bases). The CDR3 totals 14 residues. The germline V gene encodes CDR1 SGHDN and CDR2 FVKESK. V was cut by 4 bases and J by 13 bases, with 17 bases left in between. The DNA of the CDR3 is TGTGCCAGCAGCCCCCGGGCGGGGGTTCACCCCCTCCACTTT. It yields the protein CASSPRAGVHPLHF.

The chain combines TRBV5-8 with TRBJ1-3; D perhaps matches TRBD1 (5 bases). The CDR3 length is 13 residues. Germline V gene data show CDR1 as SGHTS and CDR2 as YDEGEE. Trimming cost V 4 bases and J 4 bases, with 9 bases left between them. The chain's CDR3 is CASSRGSGNTIYF. The CDR3 DNA sequence: TGTGCCAGCAGCAGGGGATCCGGAAACACCATATATTTT.

The V call is TRBV6-6, the J call TRBJ2-1, with TRBD2 matching 9 bases. With V trimmed by 6 bases and J by 4 bases, 7 bases remained unmatched. The CDR3 is 15 residues long. In germline, CDR1 is MNHNY, CDR2 SVGAGI (reference sequence). Here the CDR3 reads CASSQGLAPYNEQFF. Written as DNA, the CDR3 is TGTGCCAGCAGCCAAGGACTAGCGCCTTACAATGAGCAGTTCTTC.

The genes are TRBV28 and TRBJ1-2; weak D call: TRBD1 (6 bases). Deletions cut 3 bases from V and 6 bases from J, with 26 bases between. The CDR3 runs 18 residues. CDR1 and CDR2 from the germline V gene are MDHEN and SYDVKM. Here the CDR3 reads CASSFPGTTKVDADGYTF. In DNA form, the CDR3 reads TGTGCCAGCAGTTTCCCCGGGACAACAAAGGTGGACGCAGATGGCTACACCTTC.

The chain carries TRBV4-1 and TRBJ1-2, with 8 nucleotides matching TRBD1. Germline lookup yields CDR1 MGHRA and CDR2 YSYEKL. The CDR3 runs 17 residues. With 3 bases clipped from V and 9 bases from J, the junction kept 18 bases outside the gene matches. CDR3 nucleotides: TGCGCCAGCAGCCATGGACCCCGGGACAGGTCCTTAGTTCGCTACACCTTC. This encodes CASSHGPRDRSLVRYTF.

The V call is TRBV27, the J call TRBJ2-1; D is possibly TRBD2 (6 bases). Trimming stripped 6 bases from V and 4 bases from J, with 13 bases between. The CDR3 is 14 amino acids. CDR1 is MNHEY and CDR2 is SMNVEV in the germline V gene (reference sequence). The CDR3 coding sequence is TGTGCCAGCAGCTTCGGGCGGGAATACAATGAGCAGTTCTTC. Its protein product is CASSFGREYNEQFF.

The chain recombines TRBV13 with TRBJ2-7; 10 bases are a match to TRBD2. V trimming: 3 bases; J trimming: 3 bases; junction bases outside the gene matches: 5. Germline V CDR1 and CDR2: PRHDT, FYEKMQ (reference sequence). The CDR3 runs to 15 residues. CDR3 sequence reads: CASSFEREGHYEQYF. The DNA of the CDR3 is TGTGCCAGCAGCTTTGAGCGGGAGGGCCACTACGAGCAGTACTTC.

V and J are TRBV7-9 and TRBJ1-4, with D perhaps matching TRBD1 (6 bases). This CDR3 has 17 residues. Trimming removed 5 bases at V and 3 bases at J, with 19 bases between. The germline gives CDR1 SEHNR, CDR2 FQNEAQ (reference sequence). CDR3 nucleotides: TGTGCCAGCAGCCCGATGCACGGGGGCAGGTCTAATGAAAAACTGTTTTTT. This gives the protein CASSPMHGGRSNEKLFF.

The chain combines TRBV30 with TRBJ2-1, with a possible D match to TRBD2 (5 bases). The CDR3 sequence is 9 residues long. CDR1 GTSNPN and CDR2 SVGIG come from the germline V gene (reference sequence). The V gene lost 7 bases and the J gene lost 8 bases, with 6 bases spanning the gap. CDR3 protein: CAFGDEQFF. CDR3 in DNA: TGTGCCTTCGGGGATGAGCAGTTCTTC. Looking up the rest from reference TRBV30 and TRBJ2-1 gives the full variable domain: SQTIHQWPATLVQPVGSPLSLECTVEGTSNPNLYWYRQAAGRGLQLLFYSVGIGQISSEVPQNLSASRPQDRQFILSSKKLLLSDSGFYLCAFGDEQFFGPGTRLTVL.